Below are 8 T cell receptor beta chains sequenced from a single sample in a study of cytotoxic CD8 clonotypes in ibrutinib-treated CLL. Sequencing used immunoSEQ multiplex PCR; TCRdb keeps in-frame clones, though not all of them. The sample holds some 200,000 clones, around 72% seen once. Sequencing was performed on PBMCs, taken after 24 months of ibrutinib treatment. The receptors derive from a human donor with chronic lymphocytic leukemia.

This clone was detected a few times. The CDR3: CASSPAAVRGTGELFF. CDR3 coding DNA: TGTGCCAGCAGCCCAGCTGCAGTCCGGGGCACCGGGGAGCTGTTTTTT. The chain is built from TRBV7-7 and TRBJ2-2, with D perhaps TRBD2 (5 bases). The germline CDR1 and CDR2 sequences are SSHAT and FNYEAQ (reference sequence). This CDR3 region has 16 residues. Deletions cut 5 bases from V and 4 bases from J, with 17 bases between.

CDR3 nucleotide sequence: TGCGCCAGCAGCTCCGGGGTAGCGGGAGTCGGCGAGCAGTACTTC. Translating it yields CASSSGVAGVGEQYF. The gene calls are TRBV4-3 and TRBJ2-7; TRBD2 matches at 9 bases. V shed 5 bases, J shed 6 bases, and the junction held 11 bases outside the gene matches. CDR1 is LGHNA and CDR2 is YSLEER in the germline V gene. The CDR3 extends over 15 amino acids.

The V gene is TRBV19, the J gene TRBJ1-1; no definite D call. Germline-derived CDR1 and CDR2 are LNHDA and SQIVND (reference sequence). CDR3 length: 11 residues. V lost 8 bases and J 3 bases, leaving 7 bases between the germline ends. The CDR3 nucleotides are TGTGCCAGTCCACGCGACACTGAAGCTTTCTTT. Amino acid sequence: CASPRDTEAFF. The entire variable domain, with the rest obtained from reference TRBV19 and TRBJ1-1, is as follows: DGGITQSPKYLFRKEGQNVTLSCEQNLNHDAMYWYRQDPGQGLRLIYYSQIVNDFQKGDIAEGYSVSREKKESFPLTVTSAQKNPTAFYLCASPRDTEAFFGQGTRLTVV.

This clone was seen a single time. The rearrangement uses TRBV7-8 and TRBJ2-7; 7 bases are shared with TRBD1. Germline trimming cut 3 bases from V and 2 bases from J; bases unmatched to any gene: 22. The CDR3 has 20 amino acids. Germline CDR1 is SGHVS and CDR2 is FQNEAQ. CDR3: CASSFVSQATFSQGPYEQYF. DNA of the CDR3: TGTGCCAGCAGCTTTGTCTCCCAAGCTACCTTCTCACAGGGGCCCTACGAGCAGTACTTC.

This clone was counted only a few times. The chain couples TRBV7-3 to TRBJ2-2; D uncertain. Germline CDR1 SGHTA, CDR2 FQGTGA. V was clipped by 4 bases and J by 5 bases, with 11 bases between them. This CDR3 contains 14 residues. The CDR3 region has the DNA TGTGCCAGCAGCTCACCCCCGAGGACCGGGGAGCTGTTTTTT. Translating gives CASSSPPRTGELFF.

The chain carries TRBV4-3 and TRBJ2-3, with 8 bases lining up with TRBD2. Looked up from germline, CDR1 is LGHNA and CDR2 is YSLEER. The trim removed 0 bases at V and 3 bases at J, leaving 5 bases unmatched. The CDR3 has 16 amino acids. The CDR3 DNA sequence: TGCGCCAGCAGCCAAGATCGAAGACTAGCGACAGATACGCAGTATTTT. Amino acids: CASSQDRRLATDTQYF.

This clone has a handful of counts. Written as DNA, the CDR3 is TGTGCCAGCAGTGCTGCGGGACACCAGAACACTGAAGCTTTCTTT. Its protein product is CASSAAGHQNTEAFF. This chain connects TRBV6-1 to TRBJ1-1, with D perhaps TRBD1 (6 bases). The V gene lost 4 bases and the J gene lost 1 base, with 13 bases spanning the gap. CDR1 is MNHNS, CDR2 SASEGT, per germline. This CDR3 comprises 15 residues.

The gene calls are TRBV9 and TRBJ2-1; 12 positions agree with TRBD2. V was clipped by 3 bases and J by 3 bases; unmatched bases: 4. Germline V CDR1 and CDR2: SGDLS, YYNGEE. The CDR3 extends over 16 amino acids. CDR3 in amino acids: CASSAGLAGNYNEQFF. The DNA for the CDR3 is TGTGCCAGCAGCGCTGGACTAGCGGGAAACTACAATGAGCAGTTCTTC.